One and the same sample provided the 10 T cell receptor beta chains below, sequenced in a study of blood T cell repertoires in COVID-19. The method was immunoSEQ multiplex PCR; TCRdb's version includes in-frame clones alone and lacks a portion of them. The repertoire consists of some 250,000 clones, with around 88% occurring once and the leading ten covering approximately 6%. Material for sequencing was peripheral blood. All receptors derive from a man aged 80 or over with acute or convalescent COVID-19.

For the CDR3, the DNA is TGTGCCAGCAGCCCCAACGGGGGGGAATACTATGGCTACACCTTC. Translating gives CASSPNGGEYYGYTF. The rearrangement links TRBV5-6 to TRBJ1-2; TRBD1 is a possible D gene (5 bases). The CDR3 totals 15 residues. Germline assignment: CDR1 SGHDT and CDR2 YYEEEE. Deletions cut 4 bases from V and 3 bases from J, with 16 bases between.

V and J are TRBV6-6 and TRBJ2-3, with 9 nucleotides matching TRBD1. Germline CDR1 and CDR2: MNHNY and SVGAGI (reference sequence). J was trimmed by 6 bases and V by 6 bases; bases with no gene match: 13. The CDR3 sequence is 16 residues long. CDR3 loop: CASSNLPTGGYDTQYF. CDR3 DNA sequence: TGTGCCAGCAGCAACCTACCGACAGGGGGTTACGATACGCAGTATTTT.

This clone was seen a few times. The rearrangement links TRBV5-6 to TRBJ2-5, with D possibly being TRBD2 (5 bases). CDR1 is SGHDT and CDR2 is YYEEEE in the germline V gene. This CDR3 has 14 amino acids. Trimming left V 4 bases short and J 4 bases short, with 14 bases between. The CDR3 DNA reads TGTGCCAGCAGCCAAACTACTAGAGTAGAGACCCAGTACTTC. It translates to CASSQTTRVETQYF.

The chain employs TRBV6-5 and TRBJ1-6; the match to TRBD1 covers 9 bases. In germline, CDR1 is MNHEY, CDR2 SVGAGI. This CDR3 comprises 14 residues. Trimming at V came to 4 bases and at J to 8 bases, leaving 3 bases not matched to a gene. The CDR3 sequence is CASSFGQGYSPLHF. CDR3 in DNA: TGTGCCAGCAGTTTTGGACAGGGGTATTCACCCCTCCACTTT.

This sequence joins TRBV7-3 and TRBJ2-2; 7 nucleotides agree with TRBD1. Per germline, CDR1 SGHTA and CDR2 FQGTGA. The CDR3 is 15 residues long. Trimming cost V 0 bases and J 7 bases; bases outside gene matches: 5. The CDR3 spells CASSLTPAGGGELFF. The CDR3 DNA is TGTGCCAGCAGCTTAACGCCCGCAGGGGGCGGGGAGCTGTTTTTT.

Only a few counts were recorded for this clone. This chain joins TRBV11-2 and TRBJ1-6; D not resolved. From germline, CDR1 is SGHAT and CDR2 FQNNGV. V lost 1 base to trimming and J lost 12 bases, with 10 bases between them. This CDR3 is built from 13 residues. CDR3 coding DNA: TGTGCCAGCAGCTTAGCCGCTATCCAACCCCTCCACTTT. Amino acids: CASSLAAIQPLHF.

The CDR3 loop reads CASSEPKGGRPANEKLFF. The CDR3 nucleotides are TGTGCCAGCAGTGAACCGAAGGGGGGGCGCCCAGCTAATGAAAAACTGTTTTTT. This chain uses TRBV2 with TRBJ1-4; weak D call: TRBD1 (6 bases). V was clipped by 2 bases and J by 3 bases, with 19 bases between them. The CDR3 extends over 18 amino acids. The V gene's germline CDR1 is SNHLY and CDR2 FYNNEI.

The chain combines TRBV5-6 with TRBJ2-4; 10 nucleotides align to TRBD1. The germline gives CDR1 SGHDT, CDR2 YYEEEE. This CDR3 is built from 14 residues. The ends lost 4 bases at V and 6 bases at J; junction bases unmatched: 4. CDR3 loop: CASSARTGGNIQYF. In nucleotides, the CDR3 is TGTGCCAGCAGCGCAAGGACAGGGGGAAACATTCAGTACTTC.

The chain has TRBV4-2 and TRBJ2-5; D may be TRBD1 (6 bases). V was trimmed by 2 bases and J by 3 bases, leaving 10 bases between them. Germline V gene lookup returns CDR1 LGHNA and CDR2 YNFKEQ. The CDR3 runs to 14 residues. The CDR3 DNA reads as TGTGCCAGCAGCCAATCGGACAGTAAAGAGACCCAGTACTTC. This codes for CASSQSDSKETQYF.

This clone came up a few times. The gene calls are TRBV6-1 and TRBJ2-7; 7 positions match TRBD2. Germline assignment: CDR1 MNHNS and CDR2 SASEGT. The CDR3 contains 12 residues. Trimming removed 2 bases from V and 9 bases from J; junction bases left unmatched: 4. CDR3: CASSESGGRQYF. The CDR3 DNA follows: TGTGCCAGCAGTGAATCTGGCGGGAGGCAGTACTTC.